These T cell receptor beta chains were read from a single sample in a study of blood T cell repertoires in COVID-19. TCRdb's table, derived via immunoSEQ multiplex PCR, lists solely in-frame clones and lacks some. The data show approximately 120,000 clones, with approximately 88% seen just once and roughly 8% held by the top ten. Sample: peripheral blood. The source is a man aged 45 to 65 with acute or convalescent COVID-19. The CDR3 runs from the conserved cysteine through the conserved F or W. The D gene is left open where the match is weak. The size field is filled for only some rows; it gives once, few, many or a size class.

TRBJ2-3	TRBV27	.	.	TGTGCCAGCACCCCGAGTCCGGGGGTCCGCACAGATACGCAGTATTTT	CASTPSPGVRTDTQYF
TRBJ2-1	TRBV6-6	.	.	TGTGCCAGCAGTTACTCAGCCGGAGGCAATGAGCAGTTCTTC	CASSYSAGGNEQFF
TRBJ1-1	TRBV5-1	.	.	TGCGCCAGCAGCTTGGGTAGCAGGGCGAACACTGAAGCTTTCTTT	CASSLGSRANTEAFF
TRBJ2-2	TRBV4-3	.	.	TGCGCCAGCAGCCAAGATAGGAGCACCGGGGAGCTGTTTTTT	CASSQDRSTGELFF
TRBJ2-2	TRBV11-3	.	TRBD1	TGTGCCAGCAGTATTAACCCTACAGGGGTGAACACCGGGGAGCTGTTTTTT	CASSINPTGVNTGELFF
TRBJ1-2	TRBV3-1/TRBV3-2	.	.	TGTGCCAGCCGGCAGGCTCGATCAAACTATGGCTACACCTTC	CASRQARSNYGYTF
TRBJ2-3	TRBV5-1	once	TRBD1	TGCGCCAGCAGCTCGGGACAGGTTGTCACAGATACGCAGTATTTT	CASSSGQVVTDTQYF
TRBJ2-7	TRBV29-1	.	TRBD2	TGCAGCACGACTAGCGGGAGAAATCTTTACGAGCAGTACTTC	CSTTSGRNLYEQYF
TRBJ1-1	TRBV5-8	many	TRBD1	TGTGCCAGCAGCTTGGGGGGACAGGGCCGGACAAGAGCTTTCTTT	CASSLGGQGRTRAFF
TRBJ1-1	TRBV7-9	.	TRBD1	TGTGCCAGCAGCCCAACAGGGGGTGGGTCGGCTTTCTTT	CASSPTGGGSAFF
TRBJ1-1	TRBV7-2	.	.	TGTGCCAGCAGCTTAGCGTCGCGAACTGAAGCTTTCTTT	CASSLASRTEAFF
TRBJ2-1	TRBV19	.	TRBD1	TGTGCCAGTAGTGTGACAGGGGGTCGCTACAATGAGCAGTTCTTC	CASSVTGGRYNEQFF
TRBJ1-3	TRBV3-1/TRBV3-2	few	.	TGTGCCAGCAGCCAGAGAATTGACGGGAGAAACACCATATATTTT	CASSQRIDGRNTIYF
TRBJ2-7	TRBV7-8	.	.	TGTGCCAGCAGCGTCCAGGATTACGAGCAGTACTTC	CASSVQDYEQYF
TRBJ2-4	TRBV6-2/TRBV6-3	once	TRBD2	TGTGCCAGCAGTTTAGAACTAGCGGGAGTGGTGAACATTCAGTACTTC	CASSLELAGVVNIQYF
TRBJ1-1	TRBV30	.	TRBD1	TGTGCCTGGATCAACACCGGGACAGGCATGAACACTGAAGCTTTCTTT	CAWINTGTGMNTEAFF
TRBJ2-5	TRBV19	.	TRBD1	TGTGCCAGTAGTAGATCCCGGGACAGGGGGTATATGGAGACCCAGTACTTC	CASSRSRDRGYMETQYF
TRBJ2-1	TRBV6-2/TRBV6-3	.	TRBD2	TGTGCCAGCAGTTCTGCTAGCGGGAGAGCCCTCGGGGATGAGCAGTTCTTC	CASSSASGRALGDEQFF
TRBJ1-4	TRBV7-9	.	.	TGTGCCAGCAGCGCTGCGGCGGGTGAAAAACTGTTTTTT	CASSAAAGEKLFF
TRBJ2-3	TRBV11-2	.	TRBD2	TGTGCCAGCAGTCCCCGACTAGCGGGGCCGCAGTATTTT	CASSPRLAGPQYF